This section outlines one TCR beta chain sequence together with its context. Its antigen is not known. The sample is drawn from a study of lymphopenia after photon versus proton radiotherapy. Overall study results and limits: Post-nadir diversity loss with photons came from oligoclonal expansion, particularly CD8+ Temra cells. Only patients who died were analyzed for survival; proton advantage is unproven.

The CDR3 length is 14 residues. Germline V gene lookup returns CDR1 SGHAT and CDR2 FQNNGV. Sequencing used immunoSEQ multiplex PCR; TCRdb keeps in-frame clones, though not all of them. The sample has tens of thousands of clones, approximately 86% seen once. The chain joins TRBV11-2 to TRBJ2-5; TRBD1 matches at 7 bases. The J call may be incorrect, as the DNA end agrees better with TRBJ2-7. This clonotype originated in a man in his forties or fifties with gastric cancer. The sample consisted of peripheral blood, taken from a patient treated with photon-based radiotherapy. The chain's CDR3 is CASSLGTANYEQYF. In DNA form, the CDR3 reads TGTGCCAGCAGCTTGGGGACAGCAAACTACGAGCAGTACTTC.